This T cell receptor beta chain originates from a study of technical replicates of blood from several donors. Sequencing used immunoSEQ multiplex PCR; TCRdb keeps in-frame clones, though not all of them. The repertoire holds 70,000 to 85,000 clones, with roughly 97% as singletons. CDR1 is SGHRS, CDR2 YFSETQ, per germline. CDR3 length equals 15 residues. Unmatched junction bases numbered 10, after V lost 4 bases and J lost 4 bases. Sequenced input: T cells isolated from PBMCs. This clonotype was sampled from a human donor in good health. The chain carries TRBV5-1 and TRBJ2-7; TRBD1 matches 8 bases. The chain's CDR3 is CASSPRDRGGYEQYF. The CDR3 nucleotides are TGCGCCAGCAGCCCAAGAGACAGGGGCGGGTACGAGCAGTACTTC.